The 17 T cell receptor beta chains reported below all come from one sample, sequenced in a study of control samples from healthy donors and cancer patients. Some clones are missing from TCRdb's copy, which holds only in-frame ones; the method was immunoSEQ multiplex PCR. There are about 160,000 clones in the sample; 96% occur only once, and approximately 1% lies in the top ten. The sequenced sample was blood. All receptors derive from a woman aged 25 to 39 in good health.

The chain recombines TRBV7-3 with TRBJ1-2; no clear D gene. The CDR3 has 15 amino acids. The ends were cut back, 1 base at V and 8 bases at J, with 17 bases in the middle. The germline CDR1 and CDR2 sequences are SGHTA and FQGTGA. The CDR3 DNA follows: TGTGCCAGCAGCTTAAATCTACCCCCCAGGAAGGGCTACACCTTC. It yields the protein CASSLNLPPRKGYTF.

The chain carries TRBV5-1 and TRBJ1-2, with TRBD1 as a possible D gene (6 bases). Looked up from germline, CDR1 is SGHRS and CDR2 is YFSETQ. This CDR3 has 14 residues. Trimming took 4 bases from V and 5 from J, leaving 15 bases between them. CDR3 DNA sequence: TGCGCCAGCAGCCCCTCCGGGACAAGATATGGCTACACCTTC. This sequence encodes CASSPSGTRYGYTF.

Turning to this clone: The junction and the germline gene differ at one end; a read error may be behind it. DNA of the CDR3: TGTGCTAGCAGCTTTGGTGACAGGAGCACAGATACGCAGTATTTT. Protein sequence: CASSFGDRSTDTQYF. The genes are TRBV7-7 and TRBJ2-3; maybe TRBD1 (6 bases). CDR1 SSHAT and CDR2 FNYEAQ come from the germline V gene (reference sequence). This CDR3 contains 15 residues.

The V and J genes are TRBV27 and TRBJ2-7; D may match TRBD1 or TRBD2 (6 bases each). The germline gives CDR1 MNHEY, CDR2 SMNVEV (reference sequence). This CDR3 is 14 amino acids long. Trimming shortened V by 1 base and J by 5 bases, and 12 bases separated the two germline ends. DNA of the CDR3: TGTGCCAGCAGTTTATTGGGGGGCACGAACGAGCAGTACTTC. It encodes CASSLLGGTNEQYF.

CDR3 protein: CASSLEGSPLHF. The CDR3 DNA reads TGTGCCAGCAGTTTAGAGGGTTCACCCCTCCACTTT. The V call is TRBV28, the J call TRBJ1-6; D is unresolved. Germline values: CDR1 MDHEN, CDR2 SYDVKM. CDR3 length equals 12 residues. Between the trimmed V and J ends, which lost 2 bases and 9 bases, there was a span of 5 bases.

The rearrangement links TRBV11-1 to TRBJ2-7, with D perhaps matching TRBD1 (6 bases). In germline, CDR1 is SGHAT, CDR2 FQDESV (reference sequence). CDR3 length: 15 amino acids. V was shortened by 5 bases and J by 3 bases, with 17 bases between the two germline ends. The DNA for the CDR3 is TGTGCCAGCAGCCCTTACAGGGAAAGTGACTACGAGCAGTACTTC. Its translation: CASSPYRESDYEQYF.

The J gene is TRBJ2-2, the V gene TRBV18, with 7 nucleotides matching TRBD1. The CDR3 contains 16 residues. Germline assignment: CDR1 KGHSH and CDR2 LQKENI. V lost 1 base and J lost 1; bases outside the gene matches: 3. CDR3 loop: CASSPQGAMNTGELFF. The CDR3 nucleotides are TGTGCCAGCTCACCACAGGGGGCAATGAACACCGGGGAGCTGTTTTTT.

This rearrangement joins TRBV10-1 to TRBJ2-3, with a possible D match to TRBD2 (7 bases). Looked up from germline, CDR1 is WNHNN and CDR2 is SYGVQD (reference sequence). Trimming cost V 2 bases and J 1 base, with 13 bases left between them. This CDR3 is built from 16 residues. CDR3 in DNA: TGCGCCAGCAGTGAGGCAGCGGGACACGGCACAGATACGCAGTATTTT. Its protein is CASSEAAGHGTDTQYF.

CDR3 sequence: CASSHGIQQDENSPLHF. The CDR3, as DNA: TGTGCCAGCAGCCACGGTATACAGCAAGACGAAAATTCACCCCTCCACTTT. The chain joins TRBV4-2 to TRBJ1-6; no clear D gene. V was shortened by 3 bases and J by 7 bases, with 19 bases between the two germline ends. CDR3 length equals 17 residues. Germline CDR1 and CDR2: LGHNA and YNFKEQ.

This clone was detected only once. The V call is TRBV5-6, the J call TRBJ2-1; 9 positions match TRBD2. This CDR3 contains 15 residues. In germline, CDR1 is SGHDT, CDR2 YYEEEE. The V gene end was trimmed by 0 bases and the J gene end by 4 bases; junction bases not matched to a gene: 2. DNA of the CDR3: TGTGCCAGCAGCTTGGAAGCGGGGGGATACAATGAGCAGTTCTTC. Encoded protein: CASSLEAGGYNEQFF. Filled out from reference TRBV5-6 and TRBJ2-1, the complete variable domain reads DAGVTQSPTHLIKTRGQQVTLRCSPKSGHDTVSWYQQALGQGPQFIFQYYEEEERQRGNFPDRFSGHQFPNYSSELNVNALLLGDSALYLCASSLEAGGYNEQFFGPGTRLTVL.

The gene calls are TRBV5-1 and TRBJ2-2; 8 bases align to TRBD1. The CDR3 is made up of 17 amino acids. V shed 2 bases and J 1 base; nucleotides not matched to a gene: 7. The V gene's germline CDR1 is SGHRS and CDR2 YFSETQ. CDR3 in DNA: TGCGCCAGCAGCTTTCGCCTAGGGACAGGGAACACCGGGGAGCTGTTTTTT. Translated, it gives CASSFRLGTGNTGELFF.

V usage is TRBV11-3 and J usage is TRBJ2-7, with 8 bases identical to TRBD1. Trimming removed 5 bases from V and 5 bases from J; junction bases left unmatched: 8. The CDR3 sequence is 14 residues long. CDR1 and CDR2 from the germline V gene are SGHNT and YENEEA. CDR3 sequence reads: CASSPRTGFNEQYF. In DNA form, the CDR3 reads TGTGCCAGCAGCCCCCGGACAGGGTTCAACGAGCAGTACTTC.

This clone occurred once. The chain carries TRBV5-1 and TRBJ1-1; D gene unclear. V gave up 0 bases and J gave up 1 base, with 7 bases separating them. This CDR3 region has 14 residues. The germline CDR1 and CDR2 sequences are SGHRS and YFSETQ. The CDR3 is CASSLGHQNTEAFF. CDR3 DNA: TGCGCCAGCAGCTTGGGACACCAGAACACTGAAGCTTTCTTT.

The chain carries TRBV6-5 and TRBJ1-3; D is undetermined. Germline V lookup: CDR1 MNHEY, CDR2 SVGAGI. V lost 5 bases and J 1 base, leaving 12 bases between the germline ends. The CDR3 is made up of 15 amino acids. This CDR3 is CASSQTAKSGNTIYF. The CDR3 nucleotides read TGTGCCAGCAGTCAAACAGCCAAATCTGGAAACACCATATATTTT.

V gene TRBV27 combines with J gene TRBJ2-1, with unresolved D. The CDR3 runs to 11 residues. Trimming left V 8 bases short and J 7 bases short, with 9 bases between. Germline CDR1 is MNHEY and CDR2 is SMNVEV (reference sequence). The CDR3 reads CASRYWNEQFF. The CDR3 nucleotides read TGTGCCAGCCGTTACTGGAATGAGCAGTTCTTC.

The chain has TRBV10-1 and TRBJ2-7, with unresolved D. The V gene lost 6 bases and the J gene lost 1 base, with 16 bases spanning the gap. This CDR3 spans 15 amino acids. From germline, CDR1 is WNHNN and CDR2 SYGVQD (reference sequence). CDR3 loop: CASSPNPVSSYEQYF. CDR3 nucleotides: TGCGCCAGCAGCCCCAACCCCGTATCTTCCTACGAGCAGTACTTC.

This clone was observed a single time. The chain employs TRBV9 and TRBJ2-7, with D tentatively TRBD2 (5 bases). The ends were cut back, 4 bases at V and 3 bases at J, with 11 bases in the middle. This CDR3 has 13 residues. Germline V gene sequence: CDR1 SGDLS, CDR2 YYNGEE. Here the CDR3 DNA reads TGTGCCAGCAGCCTCCGGGGAGACTACGAGCAGTACTTC. Protein sequence: CASSLRGDYEQYF. Combining the CDR3 with reference TRBV9 and TRBJ2-7 gives the whole variable domain DSGVTQTPKHLITATGQRVTLRCSPRSGDLSVYWYQQSLDQGLQFLIQYYNGEERAKGNILERFSAQQFPDLHSELNLSSLELGDSALYFCASSLRGDYEQYFGPGTRLTVT.